This T cell receptor beta chain appears in the sequencing data of a study of CD8 T cells in Susac syndrome. A note on this clonotype: Its antigen is not identified.

The CDR3 sequence is 13 residues long. The junction had 7 bases not matched to a gene; V was cut back by 5 bases and J by 10 bases. CDR1 is SGHVS and CDR2 is FQNEAQ in the germline V gene. Random hexamers were used to reverse transcribe the RNA input (about 0.5 to 1 ug). The immunoSEQ assay covered 54 Vbeta and 13 Jbeta segments for CDR3. TCRdb recomputed calls from the immunoSEQ multiplex PCR reads with MiXCR, one row per CDR3 protein. The sample shows some 300,000 distinct CDR3 sequences, approximately 85% of them seen only once. Study findings and constraints: As the study acknowledged, the number of individuals in its TCR sequencing and HLA analysis was relatively small.

The chain recombines TRBV7-8 with TRBJ2-5; the match to TRBD2 covers 10 bases. Sample: CD8+ T cells from PBMCs. This sequence was found in a human donor with multiple sclerosis. CDR3 loop: CASSPGSGGDQYF. CDR3 DNA sequence: TGTGCCAGCAGCCCGGGGAGCGGGGGGGACCAGTACTTC.